Listed below are T cell receptor beta chains from one sample, sequenced in a study of blood T cells in healthy people across ages. TCRdb reanalysed the 5' RACE reads using MiXCR and keeps one entry per CDR3 protein. The table shows 1 million or so distinct CDR3 sequences, with 45% occurring only once. Sequenced sample: blood. The source is a woman between 55 and 75 years old in good health. The CDR3 runs from the conserved cysteine through the conserved F or W. A D gene is named only where the DNA matches it firmly. Part of the rows lack a size; the others show once, few, many or a class for expanded clones.

length	D	V	size	J	CDR3	DNA
14	NA	TRBV28	many	TRBJ2-7	CASSSLDLLFEQYF	TGTGCCAGCAGTTCTCTAGACCTGCTTTTCGAGCAGTACTTC
14	TRBD2	TRBV20-1	NA	TRBJ2-1	CSAPVWRGNNEQFF	TGCAGTGCACCGGTCTGGCGGGGGAACAATGAGCAGTTCTTC
11	NA	TRBV20-1	few	TRBJ2-5	CSAQIQETQYF	TGCAGTGCTCAGATACAAGAGACCCAGTACTTC
18	TRBD2	TRBV5-1	NA	TRBJ2-3	CASSLEGTSRTSTDTQYF	TGCGCCAGCAGCTTGGAAGGGACTAGCAGAACGAGCACAGATACGCAGTATTTT
16	TRBD2	TRBV27	many	TRBJ2-1	CASSFVELAGVGEQFF	TGTGCCAGCAGTTTTGTGGAACTAGCGGGAGTTGGTGAGCAGTTCTTC
15	TRBD1	TRBV5-1	NA	TRBJ2-1	CASSFRDRVGNEQFF	TGCGCCAGCAGCTTCCGGGACAGGGTGGGCAATGAGCAGTTCTTC
15	TRBD1	TRBV20-1	few	TRBJ2-3	CSARVPRGRTDTQYF	TGCAGTGCTAGAGTCCCCAGGGGGAGAACAGATACGCAGTATTTT
17	TRBD1	TRBV5-5	NA	TRBJ2-1	CASSRPSGTGPHNEQFF	TGTGCCAGCAGCAGACCCTCCGGGACAGGGCCCCACAATGAGCAGTTCTTC
16	TRBD1	TRBV12-3/TRBV12-4	few	TRBJ1-1	CASSLRTGGGNTEAFF	TGTGCCAGCAGTTTACGGACAGGGGGAGGGAACACTGAAGCTTTCTTT
19	TRBD2	TRBV9	NA	TRBJ2-3	CASSVAPGGLAGAADTQYF	TGTGCCAGCAGCGTAGCCCCGGGAGGGCTAGCGGGAGCAGCAGATACGCAGTATTTT
16	NA	TRBV5-1	NA	TRBJ1-4	CASSPTVMTTNEKLFF	TGCGCCAGCAGCCCGACAGTTATGACAACTAATGAAAAACTGTTTTTT
11	NA	TRBV6-6	many	TRBJ2-1	CASSWGNEQFF	TGTGCCAGCAGTTGGGGCAATGAGCAGTTCTTC
15	TRBD2	TRBV6-6	NA	TRBJ2-5	CASSYQAGSRNEQYF	TGTGCCAGCAGTTACCAAGCGGGATCGAGGAATGAGCAGTACTTC
14	NA	TRBV3-1	NA	TRBJ2-7	CASSQRRVGYEQYF	TGTGCCAGCAGCCAAAGAAGAGTAGGCTACGAGCAGTACTTC
15	TRBD1	TRBV4-1	NA	TRBJ2-1	CASSQEGTGGSEQFF	TGCGCCAGCAGCCAAGAAGGGACAGGGGGCAGTGAGCAGTTCTTC
17	TRBD2	TRBV7-9	once	TRBJ2-5	CASSDRLAGGGGETQYF	TGTGCCAGCAGCGATCGACTAGCGGGAGGAGGGGGAGAGACCCAGTACTTC
16	NA	TRBV7-2	NA	TRBJ2-1	CASSLATSSRYNEQFF	TGTGCCAGCAGCTTAGCAACTAGTTCACGTTACAATGAGCAGTTCTTC
11	NA	TRBV20-1	NA	TRBJ1-2	CSATRKGSYTF	TGCAGTGCGACGCGGAAGGGAAGCTACACCTTC
14	NA	TRBV7-2	NA	TRBJ1-4	CASSLDRFNEKLFF	TGTGCCAGCAGCTTAGACAGGTTTAATGAAAAACTGTTTTTT
13	NA	TRBV7-2	NA	TRBJ1-2	CASSCGVDYGYTF	TGTGCCAGCAGCTGTGGGGTTGACTATGGCTACACCTTC
13	NA	TRBV21-1	NA	TRBJ1-1	CAPPRGLGTEAFF	TGTGCCCCCCCGCGGGGGTTGGGCACTGAAGCTTTCTTT
15	NA	TRBV20-1	NA	TRBJ2-7	CSATWSSRGLYEQYF	TGCAGTGCTACCTGGTCGTCGCGGGGTCTCTACGAGCAGTACTTC
15	TRBD2	TRBV20-1	NA	TRBJ2-1	CSARDMVAGGWEQFF	TGCAGTGCTAGAGATATGGTAGCGGGAGGGTGGGAGCAGTTCTTC
13	NA	TRBV2	NA	TRBJ1-1	CASTPGVPTEAFF	TGTGCCAGCACCCCAGGGGTTCCAACTGAAGCTTTCTTT
16	TRBD1	TRBV12-3/TRBV12-4	NA	TRBJ1-2	CASSSIRGTGGYGYTF	TGTGCCAGCAGTTCGATCCGGGGGACAGGGGGCTATGGCTACACCTTC
15	NA	TRBV5-1	few	TRBJ2-7	CASSHLLGLSYEQYF	TGCGCCAGCAGCCATCTGTTGGGACTTTCCTACGAGCAGTACTTC
15	TRBD1	TRBV9	NA	TRBJ2-5	CASSVTTGVGETQYF	TGTGCCAGCAGCGTAACCACAGGGGTGGGTGAGACCCAGTACTTC
15	TRBD1	TRBV5-6	few	TRBJ1-2	CASSPDRGAAYGYTF	TGTGCCAGCAGCCCGGACAGGGGTGCAGCCTATGGCTACACCTTC
14	NA	TRBV7-9	NA	TRBJ1-6	CASSPTLGNSPLHF	TGTGCCAGCAGCCCGACTCTGGGGAATTCACCCCTCCACTTT
19	NA	TRBV29-1	few	TRBJ2-3	CSVGNPGWVRTQGTDTQYF	TGCAGCGTTGGGAATCCAGGTTGGGTTAGGACTCAGGGGACAGATACGCAGTATTTT
14	NA	TRBV4-2	NA	TRBJ1-1	CASSQNRGGTEAFF	TGTGCCAGCAGCCAAAACCGGGGTGGGACTGAAGCTTTCTTT
14	NA	TRBV18	NA	TRBJ1-1	CASSSRDTAFEAFF	TGTGCCAGCTCATCCCGGGACACCGCCTTTGAAGCTTTCTTT
16	TRBD2	TRBV20-1	NA	TRBJ2-1	CSAQTSGRVRNNEQFF	TGCAGTGCCCAGACTAGCGGGAGGGTAAGGAACAATGAGCAGTTCTTC
14	NA	TRBV2	NA	TRBJ2-4	CASSVLIAKNIQYF	TGTGCCAGCAGTGTACTGATAGCCAAAAACATTCAGTACTTC
14	NA	TRBV5-5	NA	TRBJ2-5	CASSWDGTQETQYF	TGTGCCAGCAGCTGGGACGGTACCCAGGAGACCCAGTACTTC
13	NA	TRBV28	few	TRBJ1-5	CASSFDLNQPQHF	TGTGCCAGCAGTTTCGACCTCAATCAGCCCCAGCATTTT
18	TRBD2	TRBV7-3	few	TRBJ2-1	CASSLGLAGGRQVGEQFF	TGTGCCAGCAGCTTGGGACTAGCGGGAGGCCGGCAAGTGGGTGAGCAGTTCTTC
15	NA	TRBV4-2	NA	TRBJ2-1	CASSLDSGGPNEQFF	TGTGCCAGCAGCCTGGATTCCGGGGGGCCTAATGAGCAGTTCTTC
16	TRBD2	TRBV24-1	few	TRBJ2-3	CATSDASGASTDTQYF	TGTGCCACCAGTGATGCTAGCGGAGCTAGCACAGATACGCAGTATTTT
20	TRBD2	TRBV9	NA	TRBJ2-1	CASSVVLEGIAGWFDNEQFF	TGTGCCAGCAGCGTAGTCCTAGAAGGAATAGCGGGATGGTTCGACAATGAGCAGTTCTTC
14	TRBD1	TRBV7-9	NA	TRBJ2-5	CASSLGQAAETQYF	TGTGCCAGCAGTTTAGGACAGGCAGCGGAGACCCAGTACTTC
15	NA	TRBV20-1	few	TRBJ2-7	CSARDASSATYEQYF	TGCAGTGCTAGAGATGCTAGCTCGGCGACCTACGAGCAGTACTTC
15	NA	TRBV6-5	few	TRBJ2-7	CASISSRFNSYEQYF	TGTGCCAGCATCTCAAGCAGATTCAACTCCTACGAGCAGTACTTC
16	TRBD2	TRBV7-3	NA	TRBJ2-3	CASSLGLAGGVDTQYF	TGTGCCAGCAGCTTAGGGTTAGCGGGAGGAGTAGATACGCAGTATTTT
14	NA	TRBV6-2/TRBV6-3	NA	TRBJ2-2	CASSYSQGAGELFF	TGTGCCAGCAGTTACTCCCAGGGTGCCGGGGAGCTGTTTTTT
16	TRBD1	TRBV6-2/TRBV6-3	few	TRBJ1-5	CASSYPTDRGNQPQHF	TGTGCCAGCAGTTACCCGACGGACAGGGGCAATCAGCCCCAGCATTTT
14	NA	TRBV28	NA	TRBJ1-5	CASSLVDYNQPQHF	TGTGCCAGCAGTTTGGTGGACTACAATCAGCCCCAGCATTTT
14	NA	TRBV9	once	TRBJ2-7	CAGSPNSRSYEQYF	TGTGCCGGCAGCCCGAACTCGAGGTCCTACGAGCAGTACTTC
18	TRBD2	TRBV6-2/TRBV6-3	NA	TRBJ2-3	CASSYRVGSGVLTDTQYF	TGTGCCAGCAGTTACCGCGTGGGGAGCGGGGTACTCACAGATACGCAGTATTTT
11	NA	TRBV20-1	few	TRBJ2-1	CSARRFNEQFF	TGCAGTGCGAGACGGTTCAATGAGCAGTTCTTC
15	TRBD2	TRBV27	NA	TRBJ2-7	CASSLLGGRGNEQYF	TGTGCCAGCAGCCTACTAGGCGGGAGGGGCAACGAGCAGTACTTC
15	TRBD2	TRBV20-1	few	TRBJ2-3	CSARGLADSTDTQYF	TGCAGTGCTAGAGGACTAGCGGATAGCACAGATACGCAGTATTTT
16	TRBD2	TRBV20-1	NA	TRBJ2-5	CSAFSGLAGGAETQYF	TGCAGTGCTTTCTCGGGACTAGCGGGAGGGGCCGAGACCCAGTACTTC
15	NA	TRBV6-5	NA	TRBJ2-5	CASSESGTPEETQYF	TGTGCCAGCAGTGAATCCGGGACACCTGAAGAGACCCAGTACTTC
14	TRBD2	TRBV5-1	NA	TRBJ2-7	CASSPRGRAYEQYF	TGCGCCAGCAGCCCTCGGGGGAGGGCCTACGAGCAGTACTTC
14	TRBD1	TRBV29-1	NA	TRBJ2-7	CSVELVTGDHERYF	TGCAGCGTTGAATTAGTGACAGGGGACCACGAGCGGTACTTC
15	TRBD1	TRBV10-3	NA	TRBJ2-2	CAITKGGANTGELFF	TGTGCCATCACAAAAGGGGGCGCGAACACCGGGGAGCTGTTTTTT
14	NA	TRBV27	NA	TRBJ1-1	CASSFAGVNTEAFF	TGTGCCAGCAGTTTTGCAGGGGTGAACACTGAAGCTTTCTTT
13	NA	TRBV27	few	TRBJ2-5	CASSLGAGPAQYF	TGTGCCAGCAGTTTAGGGGCCGGTCCGGCCCAGTACTTC
13	TRBD2	TRBV7-9	few	TRBJ2-5	CASRNSGGDEQYF	TGTGCCAGCAGGAACAGCGGGGGGGATGAGCAGTACTTC